The clone carrying this T cell receptor (beta chain) occurred many times. This entry belongs to a study of regulatory T cells in long-lasting Graves disease. Time point given: newly diagnosed GD, antithyroid drugs for less than 3 months. The TCR library used RNA extracted from PBMCs. With V trimmed by 8 bases and J by 6 bases, 2 bases remained unmatched. The germline gives CDR1 SNHLY, CDR2 FYNNEI. This CDR3 is built from 12 residues. Both iRepertoire HTBI primers and Arm-PCR of CDR3 regions were used to build the TCR beta libraries. TCRdb re-analysed the multiplex PCR reads in MiXCR, keeping a single row per CDR3 protein. The repertoire has roughly 610,000 distinct CDR3 sequences, 15% to 20% of them found once; the top ten carry 15% to 20%. These data were likewise used in another study, on T cells in Graves' hyperthyroidism and ophthalmopathy.

The TCR originated in a woman aged 25 to 39 with Graves disease. J is TRBJ2-2 and V is TRBV2, with 8 bases that match TRBD2. The sample in question was peripheral blood mononuclear cells (PBMCs), obtained at new diagnosis, from a patient treated with antithyroid drugs. As DNA, the CDR3 is TGTGCCAGCTCGGGGGGGCCCGGGGAGCTGTTTTTT. Protein product: CASSGGPGELFF. Full variable domain (missing parts from reference TRBV2 and TRBJ2-2): EPEVTQTPSHQVTQMGQEVILRCVPISNHLYFYWYRQILGQKVEFLVSFYNNEISEKSEIFDDQFSVERPDGSNFTLKIRSTKLEDSAMYFCASSGGPGELFFGEGSRLTVL.